This TCR beta chain is drawn from a study of T-cell memory formation after mild COVID-19. Study observations and caveats: Those CD4+ clones that contracted were mainly in CM and EM (CD8+ ones in EMRA). The pre-infection memory compartment contained some responding clones, suggesting cross-reactive memory joined.

Constant-segment primers and 5'RACE yielded cDNA libraries for TCR alpha and TCR beta, each carrying sample barcodes and UMIs. A single record per CDR3 protein comes from TCRdb applying MiXCR to the 5' RACE reads. The sample records hundreds of thousands of distinct CDR3 sequences, more than 15% being singletons. This clonotype turned up a few times. Its antigen is unidentified. Sequenced sample: PBMCs or a T cell subset sorted from them (not recorded which). The receptor's source is a man in his late teens or twenties who had mild COVID-19 (a few samples of this study predate the infection). Cell type and time point are not known.

The CDR3 here is CASRRGTGGADTQYF. The CDR3, as DNA: TGTGCCAGCCGCCGTGGGACAGGGGGCGCAGATACGCAGTATTTT. J is TRBJ2-3 and V is TRBV3-1; TRBD1 matches 12 bases. The V segment lost 8 bases and the J segment 4 bases; nucleotides outside the gene matches: 7. Germline-derived CDR1 and CDR2 are LGHDT and YNNKEL (reference sequence). The CDR3 contains 15 residues.